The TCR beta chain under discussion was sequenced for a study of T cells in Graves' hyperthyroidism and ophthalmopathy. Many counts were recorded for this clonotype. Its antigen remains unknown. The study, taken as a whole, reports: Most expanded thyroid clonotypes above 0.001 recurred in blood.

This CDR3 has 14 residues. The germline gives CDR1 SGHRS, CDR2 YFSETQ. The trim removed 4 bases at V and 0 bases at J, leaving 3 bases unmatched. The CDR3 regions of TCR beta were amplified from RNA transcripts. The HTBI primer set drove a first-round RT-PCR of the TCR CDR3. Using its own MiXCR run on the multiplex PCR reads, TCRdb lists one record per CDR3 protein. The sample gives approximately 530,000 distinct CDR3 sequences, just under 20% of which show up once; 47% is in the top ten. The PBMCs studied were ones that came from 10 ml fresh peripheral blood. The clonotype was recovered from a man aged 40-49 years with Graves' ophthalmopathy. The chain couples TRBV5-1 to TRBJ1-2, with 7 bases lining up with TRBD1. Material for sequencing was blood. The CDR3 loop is CASSEQGSNYGYTF. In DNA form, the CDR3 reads TGCGCCAGCAGCGAACAGGGGTCTAACTATGGCTACACCTTC.